A selection of T cell receptor beta chains follows, all from one sample in a study of cytomegalovirus exposure and HLA in healthy donors. Sequencing was performed with immunoSEQ multiplex PCR; in TCRdb, only in-frame clones are kept and a portion is missing. The repertoire holds approximately 190,000 clones, with roughly 74% as singletons. The sequenced sample was PBMCs. The receptors come from a woman aged 25 to 39 in good health and CMV-seropositive. CDR3s include the opening cysteine and the closing phenylalanine or tryptophan. A D gene is named only where the DNA matches it firmly. Expanded clones get a size class; other rows say once, few or many, or leave the size out.

TRBJ2-7,.,14,TRBV16,.,TGTGCCAGCAGCCAATTTGGAGTCTCCTACGAGCAGTACTTC,CASSQFGVSYEQYF
TRBJ2-5,TRBD2,15,TRBV7-2,few,TGTGCCAGCAGCTTAGGCGGGAGTACGAAAGAGACCCAGTACTTC,CASSLGGSTKETQYF
TRBJ1-1,.,15,TRBV9,few,TGTGCCAGCAGCGTAGGGGCAGACATGAACACTGAAGCTTTCTTT,CASSVGADMNTEAFF
TRBJ2-1,.,13,TRBV19,.,TGTGCCAGTAGTCCAGACTCTAACAATGAGCAGTTCTTC,CASSPDSNNEQFF
TRBJ1-1,.,14,TRBV15,.,TGTGCCACCAGCGACGTGGGGGGGCGGACTGAAGCTTTCTTT,CATSDVGGRTEAFF
TRBJ1-2,TRBD1,16,TRBV5-4,.,TGTGCCAGCAGCTTCGGACCGGGACAGGGGGCGGGTGGCTACACCTTC,CASSFGPGQGAGGYTF
TRBJ2-7,.,13,TRBV11-2,few,TGTGCCAGCAGCCCGACGGCGGGCTACGAGCAGTACTTC,CASSPTAGYEQYF
TRBJ1-5,.,13,TRBV6-1,.,TGTGCCAGCACTCAATGGGGAGACCAGCCCCAGCATTTT,CASTQWGDQPQHF
TRBJ2-3,TRBD2,18,TRBV7-8,.,TGTGCCAGCAGCTACTCCGGGACTAGCGGGAGTAGAACAGATACGCAGTATTTT,CASSYSGTSGSRTDTQYF
TRBJ2-7,.,15,TRBV6-1,.,TGTGCCAGCAAGGGGAGGGGGACCATCTCCTACGAGCAGTACTTC,CASKGRGTISYEQYF
TRBJ2-5,TRBD1,15,TRBV7-9,.,TGTGCCAGCAGCTTAGCCCTCAGGGGGCGGGAGACCCAGTACTTC,CASSLALRGRETQYF
TRBJ1-2,TRBD1,14,TRBV7-6,once,TGTGCCAGCAGCTTAGGACAGGGGTCCTATGGCTACACCTTC,CASSLGQGSYGYTF
TRBJ1-1,.,15,TRBV19,.,TGTGCCAGTAGACCATTGACAGAGTACAACACTGAAGCTTTCTTT,CASRPLTEYNTEAFF
TRBJ1-5,TRBD1,16,TRBV2,.,TGTGCCAGTAGGAGGGACAGGGGGATAAGCAATCAGCCCCAGCATTTT,CASRRDRGISNQPQHF
TRBJ1-1,TRBD1,12,TRBV6-1,once,TGTGCCAGCACTTACAGGGGCACTGAAGCTTTCTTT,CASTYRGTEAFF
TRBJ2-6,.,16,TRBV14,.,TGTGCCAGCAGCCCTACGAGAGGTAACGGGGCCAACGTCCTGACTTTC,CASSPTRGNGANVLTF
TRBJ2-5,.,15,TRBV6-5,.,TGTGCCAGCAGTTACGTCAGGGGACGAGAAGAGACCCAGTACTTC,CASSYVRGREETQYF
TRBJ1-1,.,17,TRBV28,.,TGTGCCAGCAGTTTACTATCGTATGAGAGTCTAAACACTGAAGCTTTCTTT,CASSLLSYESLNTEAFF
TRBJ1-4,.,14,TRBV19,few,TGTGCCAGTAGCCACAGGGCAACTAATGAAAAACTGTTTTTT,CASSHRATNEKLFF
TRBJ1-1,TRBD1,14,TRBV10-3,.,TGTGCCATCAGGTCGGGACAGGGCGGCACTGAAGCTTTCTTT,CAIRSGQGGTEAFF
TRBJ1-6,TRBD1,18,TRBV5-6,.,TGTGCCAGCAGCCGAGGAGGGGACAGGGGCTCCTATAATTCACCCCTCCACTTT,CASSRGGDRGSYNSPLHF
TRBJ2-2,TRBD1,18,TRBV25-1,.,TGTGCCAGCAGTGCGCTACTGGGGACAGGGACGAACACCGGGGAGCTGTTTTTT,CASSALLGTGTNTGELFF
TRBJ1-5,TRBD1,18,TRBV6-1,.,TGTGCCAGCAGTGAAGCTGGACAGGGGCCTTATAGCAATCAGCCCCAGCATTTT,CASSEAGQGPYSNQPQHF
TRBJ2-5,.,13,TRBV29-1,.,TGCAGCGTTGTCAGGGTTATACAAGAGACCCAGTACTTC,CSVVRVIQETQYF
TRBJ2-2,.,15,TRBV7-3,.,TGTGCCAGCAGCCCTGACCAGGATTACACCGGGGAGCTGTTTTTT,CASSPDQDYTGELFF
TRBJ2-7,TRBD1,14,TRBV30,.,TGTGCCTGGAGTCGGACAGGGGGCCCCTACGAGCAGTACTTC,CAWSRTGGPYEQYF
TRBJ1-3,.,14,TRBV7-9,.,TGTGCCAGCAGCTTCTCTGAGGTCCCAAACACCATATATTTT,CASSFSEVPNTIYF
TRBJ2-3,TRBD2,17,TRBV28,.,TGTGCCAGCCGCACGGGGGGGAGAGGAGGTCGGGGGGATACGCAGTATTTT,CASRTGGRGGRGDTQYF
TRBJ1-1,.,15,TRBV7-3,.,TGTGCCAGCAGCTTAGTGGGGTTGGGAGACACTGAAGCTTTCTTT,CASSLVGLGDTEAFF
TRBJ2-1,.,17,TRBV9,.,TGTGCCAGCAGCGTAGAATCGGGTCGTTACTCCTACAATGAGCAGTTCTTC,CASSVESGRYSYNEQFF
TRBJ2-1,TRBD2,15,TRBV11-2,few,TGTGCCAGCAACATCCTCCGGGGAGGGCCGGGTGAGCAGTTCTTC,CASNILRGGPGEQFF
TRBJ1-4,.,16,TRBV19,.,TGTGCCAGTAGTATGAAATTCCAGGGTAGTGGGGAAAAACTGTTTTTT,CASSMKFQGSGEKLFF
TRBJ2-1,TRBD2,15,TRBV19,.,TGTGCCAGTAGTGGCGGACTAGCAAGACCCAATGAGCAGTTCTTC,CASSGGLARPNEQFF
TRBJ2-3,TRBD2,16,TRBV2,.,TGTGCCAGCAGTGAACGGACTAGCGGGGGGTGGGATACGCAGTATTTT,CASSERTSGGWDTQYF
TRBJ2-5,TRBD2,14,TRBV5-1,few,TGCGCCAGCAGCGGGGGGACTAGTAGCCAGACCCAGTACTTC,CASSGGTSSQTQYF
TRBJ1-5,.,14,TRBV7-9,.,TGTGCCAGCAGCTTTGGGGGGGTAGGTCAGCCCCAGCATTTT,CASSFGGVGQPQHF
TRBJ2-7,.,16,TRBV14,once,TGTGCCAGCAGGTCCGGAGACAGCTCCATCTCCTACGAGCAGTACTTC,CASRSGDSSISYEQYF
TRBJ2-4,.,14,TRBV6-5,.,TGTGCCAGCAGTACCCTCAGGGTGCCAAACATTCAGTACTTC,CASSTLRVPNIQYF
TRBJ2-1,TRBD2,15,TRBV6-5,.,TGTGCCAGCGGCCCCGTGGGCGGGAGGTACAATGAGCAGTTCTTC,CASGPVGGRYNEQFF
TRBJ1-1,.,12,TRBV15,.,TGTGCCACCAGCAGGTACACCGCTGAAGCTTTCTTT,CATSRYTAEAFF
TRBJ1-4,TRBD1,15,TRBV28,.,TGTGCCAGCAGTTACGCAGGGGGGATAGTTGAAAAACTGTTTTTT,CASSYAGGIVEKLFF
TRBJ1-5,.,15,TRBV28,.,TGTGCCAGCAGTTTAAGGCAGGACTTCAATCAGCCCCAGCATTTT,CASSLRQDFNQPQHF
TRBJ2-5,TRBD2,15,TRBV7-3,.,TGTGCCAGCAGCTTATACGCTAGCGGGAGCTCGACCCAGTACTTC,CASSLYASGSSTQYF
TRBJ2-1,.,15,TRBV7-6,.,TGTGCCAGCAGCTTAGCGGGGCGGGAATTCAATGAGCAGTTCTTC,CASSLAGREFNEQFF
TRBJ2-1,TRBD1,15,TRBV11-1,.,TGTGCCAGCAGCTTAGGGGACAGGATCTACAATGAGCAGTTCTTC,CASSLGDRIYNEQFF
TRBJ2-7,TRBD1,14,TRBV5-5,once,TGTGCCAGCAGCTTTCTCGGGACAGGGGTTGAGCAGTACTTC,CASSFLGTGVEQYF
TRBJ2-6,TRBD2,18,TRBV6-1,.,TGTGCCAGCAGTGAACTAGCCCTCTCGGGGGGTGGGGCCAACGTCCTGACTTTC,CASSELALSGGGANVLTF
TRBJ2-3,.,15,TRBV2,few,TGTGCCAGCAGCCCCGGGACACCGGCGACAGATACGCAGTATTTT,CASSPGTPATDTQYF
TRBJ2-5,.,14,TRBV5-1,.,TGCGCCAGCAGCTACGGGGGGCGAGGGGAGACCCAGTACTTC,CASSYGGRGETQYF
TRBJ1-5,TRBD1,14,TRBV28,.,TGTGCCAGCAGTTGGGACAGGGAGGTTCAGCCCCAGCATTTT,CASSWDREVQPQHF
TRBJ1-6,.,14,TRBV19,.,TGTGCCAGTAGATACAGAACTTTTGATTCACCCCTCCACTTT,CASRYRTFDSPLHF
TRBJ2-3,TRBD1,15,TRBV6-1,.,TGTGCCAGCAGTTCCCCTGGACAGGCGACAGATACGCAGTATTTT,CASSSPGQATDTQYF
TRBJ2-7,TRBD2,14,TRBV19,few,TGTGCCAGTAGATTGGCGGGGGGGCTGTGCGAGCAGTACTTC,CASRLAGGLCEQYF
TRBJ1-2,TRBD1,13,TRBV5-4,.,TGTGCCAGCAGTATACAGGGGTCCGCTGGCTACACCTTC,CASSIQGSAGYTF
TRBJ2-7,TRBD1,15,TRBV5-1,once,TGCGCCAGCAGCCCAGGACAGGGGAGTTCCTACGAGCAGTACTTC,CASSPGQGSSYEQYF
TRBJ2-3,.,15,TRBV2,once,TGTGCCAGCAGTGACAGGCAATATAGCACAGATACGCAGTATTTT,CASSDRQYSTDTQYF